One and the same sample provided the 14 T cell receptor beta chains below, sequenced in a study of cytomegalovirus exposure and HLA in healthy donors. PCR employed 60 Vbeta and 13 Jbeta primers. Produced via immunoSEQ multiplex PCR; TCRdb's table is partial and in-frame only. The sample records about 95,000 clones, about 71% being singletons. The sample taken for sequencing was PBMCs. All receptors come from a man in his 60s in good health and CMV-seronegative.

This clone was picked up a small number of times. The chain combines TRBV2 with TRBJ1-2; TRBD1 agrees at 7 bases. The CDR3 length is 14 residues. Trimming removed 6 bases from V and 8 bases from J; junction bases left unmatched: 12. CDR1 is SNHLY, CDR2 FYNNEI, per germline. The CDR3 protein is CASRRTDRAFGYTF. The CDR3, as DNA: TGTGCCAGCAGAAGGACAGACAGGGCGTTCGGCTACACCTTC. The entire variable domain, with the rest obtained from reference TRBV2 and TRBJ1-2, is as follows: EPEVTQTPSHQVTQMGQEVILRCVPISNHLYFYWYRQILGQKVEFLVSFYNNEISEKSEIFDDQFSVERPDGSNFTLKIRSTKLEDSAMYFCASRRTDRAFGYTFGSGTRLTVV.

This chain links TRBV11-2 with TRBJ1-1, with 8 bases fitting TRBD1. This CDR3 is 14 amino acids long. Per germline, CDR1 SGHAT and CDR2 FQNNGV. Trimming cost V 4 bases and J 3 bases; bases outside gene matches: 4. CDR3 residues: CASSYGQGDTEAFF. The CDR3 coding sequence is TGTGCCAGCAGCTACGGACAGGGCGACACTGAAGCTTTCTTT.

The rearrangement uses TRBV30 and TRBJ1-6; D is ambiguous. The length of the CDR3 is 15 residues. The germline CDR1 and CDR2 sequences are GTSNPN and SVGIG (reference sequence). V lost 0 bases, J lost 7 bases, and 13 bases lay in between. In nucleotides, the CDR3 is TGTGCCTGGAGTGTACTTAGTGCCCCAAATTCACCCCTCCACTTT. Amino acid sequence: CAWSVLSAPNSPLHF. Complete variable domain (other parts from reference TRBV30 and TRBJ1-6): SQTIHQWPATLVQPVGSPLSLECTVEGTSNPNLYWYRQAAGRGLQLLFYSVGIGQISSEVPQNLSASRPQDRQFILSSKKLLLSDSGFYLCAWSVLSAPNSPLHFGNGTRLTVT.

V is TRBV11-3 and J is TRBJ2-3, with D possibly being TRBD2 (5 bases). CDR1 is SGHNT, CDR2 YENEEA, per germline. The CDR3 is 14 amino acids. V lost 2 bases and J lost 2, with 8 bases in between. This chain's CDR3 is CASSLTGITDTQYF. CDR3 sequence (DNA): TGTGCCAGCAGCTTAACCGGGATCACAGATACGCAGTATTTT.

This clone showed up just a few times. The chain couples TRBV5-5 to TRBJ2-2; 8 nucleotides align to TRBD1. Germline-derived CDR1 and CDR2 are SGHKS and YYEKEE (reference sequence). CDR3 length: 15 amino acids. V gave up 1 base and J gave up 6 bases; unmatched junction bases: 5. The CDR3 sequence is CASSLLDRVPGELFF. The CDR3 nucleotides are TGTGCCAGCAGCTTGCTGGACAGGGTCCCCGGGGAGCTGTTTTTT.

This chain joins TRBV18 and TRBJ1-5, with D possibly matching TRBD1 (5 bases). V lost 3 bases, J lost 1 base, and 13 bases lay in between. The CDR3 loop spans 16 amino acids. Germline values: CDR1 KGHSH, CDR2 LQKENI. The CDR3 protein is CASSPTVKGSNQPQHF. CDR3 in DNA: TGTGCCAGCTCACCGACCGTAAAGGGGAGCAATCAGCCCCAGCATTTT.

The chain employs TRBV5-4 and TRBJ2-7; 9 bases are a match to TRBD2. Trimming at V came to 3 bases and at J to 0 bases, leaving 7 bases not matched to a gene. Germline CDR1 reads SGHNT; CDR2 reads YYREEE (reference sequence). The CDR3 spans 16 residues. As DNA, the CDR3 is TGTGCCAGCAGCTCGGGACTAGCCACCTCCTCCTACGAGCAGTACTTC. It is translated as CASSSGLATSSYEQYF.

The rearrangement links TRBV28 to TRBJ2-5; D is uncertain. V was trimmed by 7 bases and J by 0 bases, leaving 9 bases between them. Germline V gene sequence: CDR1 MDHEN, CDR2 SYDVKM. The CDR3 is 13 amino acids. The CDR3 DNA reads TGTGCCAGCAACGCACTGAACCAAGAGACCCAGTACTTC. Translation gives CASNALNQETQYF. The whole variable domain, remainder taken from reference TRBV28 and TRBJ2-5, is DVKVTQSSRYLVKRTGEKVFLECVQDMDHENMFWYRQDPGLGLRLIYFSYDVKMKEKGDIPEGYSVSREKKERFSLILESASTNQTSMYLCASNALNQETQYFGPGTRLLVL.

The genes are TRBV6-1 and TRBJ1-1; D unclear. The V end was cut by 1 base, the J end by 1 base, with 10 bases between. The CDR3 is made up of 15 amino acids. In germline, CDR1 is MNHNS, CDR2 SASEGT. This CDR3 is CASSEVPERNTEAFF. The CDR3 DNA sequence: TGTGCCAGCAGTGAAGTCCCAGAACGGAACACTGAAGCTTTCTTT.

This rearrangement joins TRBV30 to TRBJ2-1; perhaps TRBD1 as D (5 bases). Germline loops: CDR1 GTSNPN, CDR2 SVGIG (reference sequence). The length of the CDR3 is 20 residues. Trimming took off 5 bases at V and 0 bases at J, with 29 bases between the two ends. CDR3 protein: CAWRTLDSVGHQSSYNEQFF. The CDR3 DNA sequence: TGTGCCTGGCGGACCCTTGACAGCGTAGGACACCAGAGCTCCTACAATGAGCAGTTCTTC.

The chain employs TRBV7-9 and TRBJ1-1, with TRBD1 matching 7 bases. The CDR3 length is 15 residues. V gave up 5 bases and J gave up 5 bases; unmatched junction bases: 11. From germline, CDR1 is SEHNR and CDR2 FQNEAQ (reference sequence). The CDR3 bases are TGTGCCAGCAGCCCTCCAGGGGGTATAGGTACTGAAGCTTTCTTT. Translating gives CASSPPGGIGTEAFF.

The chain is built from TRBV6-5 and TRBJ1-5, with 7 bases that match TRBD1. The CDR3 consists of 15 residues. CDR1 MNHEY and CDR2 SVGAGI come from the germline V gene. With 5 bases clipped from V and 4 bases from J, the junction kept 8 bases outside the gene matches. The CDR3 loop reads CASSRGTESNQPQHF. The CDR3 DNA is TGTGCCAGCAGTCGAGGGACAGAGAGTAATCAGCCCCAGCATTTT.

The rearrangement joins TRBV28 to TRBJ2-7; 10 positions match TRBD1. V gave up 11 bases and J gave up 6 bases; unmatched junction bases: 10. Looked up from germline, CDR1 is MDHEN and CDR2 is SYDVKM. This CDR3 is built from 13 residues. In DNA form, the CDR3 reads TGTGCCGGATCCCGGGACAGGGGCCTCGAGCAGTACTTC. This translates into CAGSRDRGLEQYF.

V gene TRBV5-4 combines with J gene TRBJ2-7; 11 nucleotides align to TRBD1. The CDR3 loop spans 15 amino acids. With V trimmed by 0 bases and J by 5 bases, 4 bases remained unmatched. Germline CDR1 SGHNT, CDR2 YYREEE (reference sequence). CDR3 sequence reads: CASSLADRGLNEQYF. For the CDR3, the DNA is TGTGCCAGCAGCTTGGCGGACAGGGGGCTCAACGAGCAGTACTTC.